This TCR beta chain was captured by sequencing in a study of radiotherapy plus CTLA-4 blockade in lung cancer. Study-level background: Objective response rate was about 18%; disease control rate, about 31%. Broader study findings: TCR clones of tumor origin grew in blood after radiotherapy plus ipilimumab. It was early blood T cell clone dynamics, with interferon-beta, that reportedly best predicted response.

Sequenced by immunoSEQ multiplex PCR; TCRdb stores in-frame clones only, minus some. Altogether around 56,000 clones are present, around 85% being singletons, with the ten largest covering roughly 15%. Remarks on this clone: Its antigen remains unidentified.

Those with chemo-refractory metastatic non-small-cell lung cancer were treated with focal radiation combined with CTLA-4 blockade using ipilimumab. The sequencing here drew on peripheral blood, taken from a patient treated with radiotherapy plus ipilimumab. This TCR derives from a human donor with non-small cell lung cancer who had a complete response to radiotherapy plus ipilimumab.

CDR3 nucleotides: TGTGCCACCAGGCTTCGAGGGACAACCGACGAGCAGTACTTC. The encoded protein is CATRLRGTTDEQYF. This sequence joins TRBV15 and TRBJ2-7; a weak D match, TRBD1 (6 bases). The CDR3 consists of 14 residues. Germline CDR1 and CDR2: LNHNV and YYDKDF (reference sequence). V lost 6 bases and J 5 bases, leaving 17 bases between the germline ends.